The entry that follows covers one T cell receptor (beta chain) sequence. Its antigen is not identified. The data originate from a study of T cell responses to AZD1222 COVID-19 vaccine. Study-wide background: Researchers grouped second doses given at about 4 or about 12 weeks into one pool. Findings and limits, study-wide: With dominance at 160-218 and 743-854, vaccine-associated CD4 TCRs spanned spike. Most donors were white British and more were female, and clonal diversity was possibly underestimated. Per reports, nearly half of all spike-specific TCRs target regions that are unmutated in variants.

From germline, CDR1 is SGHVS and CDR2 FQNEAQ. The ends were cut back, 1 base at V and 2 bases at J, with 12 bases in the middle. The CDR3 is 16 amino acids. This table comes from immunoSEQ multiplex PCR, and its TCRdb copy is limited to in-frame clones, with some not included. The sample lists 130,000 to 150,000 clones; around 91% were seen once. The sequence derives from an adult in good health. The chain uses TRBV7-8 and TRBJ1-3; a possible D gene is TRBD1 (5 bases). The sequences come from peripheral blood, collected on day 0 of AZD1222 vaccination. This chain's CDR3 is CASSLGYSGAGNTIYF. The CDR3 DNA sequence: TGTGCCAGCAGCTTAGGATATTCGGGGGCTGGAAACACCATATATTTT.